This T cell receptor (beta chain) was retrieved from a study of T cells after yellow fever vaccination. This clonotype was picked up many times. Germline assignment: CDR1 MGHDK and CDR2 SYGVNS. The CDR3 contains 16 residues. Trimming left V 2 bases short and J 7 bases short, with 20 bases between. Using its own MiXCR run on the 5' RACE reads, TCRdb lists one record per CDR3 protein. The sample records 29,000 or so distinct CDR3 sequences, under 6% being singletons. The sample here was CD8+ T cells sorted from PBMCs, taken 10 days after the yellow fever booster vaccination. The rearrangement joins TRBV25-1 to TRBJ2-5; unclear D gene. The clonotype comes from a man aged 25-40 years who received the YFV17D yellow fever vaccine. CDR3 bases: TGTGCCAGCAGTGAAGGTTCAATGCCTCCGGGTGGGACCCAGTACTTC. This gives the protein CASSEGSMPPGGTQYF.